A single sample gave rise to the 24 T cell receptor beta chains below, sequenced in a study. MiXCR, run by TCRdb on the 5' RACE reads, gives a single entry per CDR3 protein. Of about 32,000 distinct CDR3 sequences listed, around 22% are singletons. Sequencing was done on a sample of memory CD4+ T cells sorted from blood. As for subset: memory CD4+ T cells, CD4+CD45RO+CD25-. The receptors come from a female donor with breast cancer.

This clonotype was found many times. J is TRBJ1-2 and V is TRBV2; D possibly corresponds to TRBD1 (5 bases). CDR1 and CDR2 (germline): SNHLY, FYNNEI. This CDR3 spans 13 amino acids. Trimming cost V 4 bases and J 13 bases, with 19 bases left between them. The CDR3 sequence is CASSVGATGLLTF. The CDR3 nucleotides are TGTGCCAGCAGTGTTGGGGCCACGGGTCTTCTCACCTTC.

The rearrangement links TRBV7-9 to TRBJ1-1, with D possibly being TRBD1 (6 bases). Germline V lookup: CDR1 SEHNR, CDR2 FQNEAQ (reference sequence). V was trimmed by 4 bases and J by 1 base, leaving 16 bases between them. The CDR3 is made up of 16 amino acids. CDR3 sequence: CASSSPTGTRNTEAFF. The CDR3 nucleotides read TGTGCCAGCAGCTCCCCCACCGGGACAAGGAACACTGAAGCTTTCTTT.

Remarks on this clonotype: A much larger clone is a single base away; this may be a read error. The V and J genes are TRBV28 and TRBJ2-1; 11 positions agree with TRBD2. This CDR3 spans 15 amino acids. Germline lookup yields CDR1 MDHEN and CDR2 SYDVKM. In DNA form, the CDR3 reads TGTGCCGGCAGCGATACTAGCGGGGGCCACAATGAGCAGTTCTTC. Its protein product is CAGSDTSGGHNEQFF.

The CDR3 loop reads CASGGAGGLTGELFF. The CDR3 bases are TGTGCTAGTGGAGGAGCGGGAGGACTAACCGGGGAGCTGTTTTTT. The chain combines TRBV12-5 with TRBJ2-2; 9 bases fit TRBD2. V trimming: 6 bases; J trimming: 5 bases; junction bases outside the gene matches: 7. Germline CDR1 is LGHNT and CDR2 is FRNRAP. The CDR3 has 15 residues.

The table lists this clonotype with many counts. CDR3 in DNA: TGTGCCACCAAGGGCCCAGATACGCAGTATTTT. Translated, it gives CATKGPDTQYF. The V and J genes are TRBV27 and TRBJ2-3; D remains ambiguous. The V end lost 10 bases, the J end lost 4 bases, and 9 bases lay between the germline ends. CDR3 length equals 11 residues. Germline V lookup: CDR1 MNHEY, CDR2 SMNVEV (reference sequence).

The V gene is TRBV7-9, the J gene TRBJ2-7; TRBD2 aligns across 11 bases. There are 14 residues in the CDR3. The germline V gene has CDR1 SEHNR and CDR2 FQNEAQ (reference sequence). Trimming removed 2 bases from V and 7 bases from J; junction bases left unmatched: 4. The CDR3 nucleotides are TGTGCCAGCAGCTTACCCCTAGCGGGAGGAGAGCAGTACTTC. Its protein is CASSLPLAGGEQYF.

This clonotype was counted a few times. The chain employs TRBV9 and TRBJ2-5; no firm D call. Trimming took off 4 bases at V and 0 bases at J, with 7 bases between the two ends. Germline-derived CDR1 and CDR2 are SGDLS and YYNGEE. This CDR3 has 13 residues. The CDR3 region has the DNA TGTGCCAGCAGCCCTCGGGACCAAGAGACCCAGTACTTC. Protein product: CASSPRDQETQYF. The full variable domain, completed using reference TRBV9 and TRBJ2-5, is DSGVTQTPKHLITATGQRVTLRCSPRSGDLSVYWYQQSLDQGLQFLIQYYNGEERAKGNILERFSAQQFPDLHSELNLSSLELGDSALYFCASSPRDQETQYFGPGTRLLVL.

Ten or more counts support this clonotype. The J gene is TRBJ2-7, the V gene TRBV12-3 or TRBV12-4; D is uncertain. The CDR3 runs to 12 residues. The V end lost 5 bases, the J end lost 3 bases, and 8 bases lay between the germline ends. The CDR3 bases are TGTGCCAGCAGTGCCCCTTTCTACGAGCAGTACTTC. Amino acids: CASSAPFYEQYF.

In this sample, this clonotype turned up once. One end of the junction does not line up with germline, which may come from a read error. The chain is built from TRBV6-5 and TRBJ1-5; a weak D match, TRBD1 (5 bases). The CDR3 is made up of 15 amino acids. Germline CDR1 MNHEY, CDR2 SVGAGI. CDR3: CAGSYSAGPNQPQHF. The CDR3, as DNA: TGTGCCGGCAGTTACTCTGCAGGGCCTAATCAGCCCCAGCATTTT.

This clonotype was observed a few times. This chain uses TRBV12-3 or TRBV12-4 with TRBJ2-6; D unresolved. V lost 2 bases to trimming and J lost 1 base, with 0 bases between them. CDR3 length: 13 residues. CDR3 coding DNA: TGTGCCAGCAGTTTATCTGGGGCCAACGTCCTGACTTTC. It yields the protein CASSLSGANVLTF.

In its sample, this clonotype was seen once. A read error may be the cause here, since a much bigger clone is one base away. The rearrangement links TRBV9 to TRBJ1-2; TRBD1 might be the D (6 bases). The V gene's germline CDR1 is SGDLS and CDR2 YYNGEE. The CDR3 covers 16 residues. This CDR3 reads CASSLGLGHQIYGHTF. DNA of the CDR3: TGTGCCAGCAGCTTAGGACTGGGACACCAGATTTATGGCCACACCTTC.

In this sample, this clonotype turned up a few times. This chain joins TRBV28 and TRBJ2-1; 7 bases are shared with TRBD2. With 3 bases clipped from V and 5 bases from J, the junction kept 4 bases outside the gene matches. CDR1 is MDHEN, CDR2 SYDVKM, per germline. This CDR3 has 14 residues. The CDR3 coding sequence is TGTGCCAGCAGTTTGGGCGGGAGAAACAATGAGCAGTTCTTC. Translating it yields CASSLGGRNNEQFF.

This clonotype was seen ten or more times. J is TRBJ2-1 and V is TRBV6-2 or TRBV6-3; 11 positions agree with TRBD2. J gave up 7 bases and V 0 bases, and 17 bases lay outside the gene matches. Germline CDR1 and CDR2: MNHEY and SVGEGT. The CDR3 has 20 amino acids. The DNA of the CDR3 is TGTGCCAGCAGTTACTCGATTCTGGGACTAGCGGTTCATTATCGGAATGAGCAGTTCTTC. Its protein product is CASSYSILGLAVHYRNEQFF.

Sample share makes this clonotype medium-sized. The genes are TRBV5-1 and TRBJ2-7, with 8 positions matching TRBD1. Looked up from germline, CDR1 is SGHRS and CDR2 is YFSETQ. The V segment lost 4 bases and the J segment 6 bases; nucleotides outside the gene matches: 12. This CDR3 comprises 15 residues. In DNA, the CDR3 is TGCGCCAGCAGCCATTCCAGGGGGCCGTTCTCCGAGCAGTACTTC. Its translation: CASSHSRGPFSEQYF.

The gene calls are TRBV4-3 and TRBJ1-6; no reliable D call. Per the germline V gene, CDR1 is LGHNA and CDR2 is YSLEER. The CDR3 sequence is 13 residues long. V lost 1 base and J 7 bases, leaving 5 bases between the germline ends. CDR3 region: CASSQGGNSPLHF. CDR3 in DNA: TGCGCCAGCAGCCAAGGAGGAAATTCACCCCTCCACTTT.

In its sample, this clonotype was seen a few times. The rearrangement uses TRBV7-2 and TRBJ2-7; D is undetermined. Germline-derived CDR1 and CDR2 are SGHTA and FQGNSA. Trimming pared 2 bases from V and 1 base from J, leaving 12 bases between. The CDR3 sequence is 15 residues long. The CDR3 sequence: CASSLWGSGSYEQYF. CDR3 nucleotide sequence: TGTGCCAGCAGCTTATGGGGTTCCGGGTCCTACGAGCAGTACTTC.

This clonotype has at least ten counts. The chain has TRBV20-1 and TRBJ2-1; no clear D. The CDR3 sequence is 13 residues long. The germline V gene has CDR1 DFQATT and CDR2 SNEGSKA (reference sequence). The V end lost 2 bases, the J end lost 6 bases, and 11 bases lay between the germline ends. CDR3 protein: CSARSTGSNEQFF. CDR3 bases: TGCAGTGCTAGAAGCACCGGGTCCAATGAGCAGTTCTTC.

The table lists this clonotype with many counts. The chain employs TRBV29-1 and TRBJ2-7, with 8 bases fitting TRBD1. This CDR3 spans 13 amino acids. Trimming removed 6 bases from V and 3 bases from J; junction bases left unmatched: 7. Germline values: CDR1 SQVTM, CDR2 ANQGSEA. The CDR3: CSVIRTGSYEQYF. The CDR3 DNA sequence: TGCAGCGTAATACGGACAGGGAGCTACGAGCAGTACTTC.

This chain connects TRBV2 to TRBJ2-1; D may correspond to TRBD1 or TRBD2 (5 bases each). Germline CDR1 SNHLY, CDR2 FYNNEI. V was cut by 6 bases and J by 8 bases, with 14 bases left in between. The CDR3 runs to 13 residues. CDR3: CASRAPGPHEQFF. Here the CDR3 DNA reads TGTGCCAGCAGGGCTCCGGGACCACATGAGCAGTTCTTC.

There are a few counts of this clonotype. This chain links TRBV6-2 or TRBV6-3 with TRBJ2-7; D gene unclear. Trimming cost V 5 bases and J 4 bases, with 18 bases left between them. CDR3 length equals 15 residues. Germline-derived CDR1 and CDR2 are MNHEY and SVGEGT. CDR3 residues: CASSTRRAYLYEQYF. DNA for the CDR3: TGTGCCAGCAGTACGCGTCGGGCCTACCTTTACGAGCAGTACTTC.

This clonotype was picked up a small number of times. The chain links TRBV27 to TRBJ1-2; D may be TRBD1 (5 bases). This CDR3 has 14 residues. Germline V gene data show CDR1 as MNHEY and CDR2 as SMNVEV (reference sequence). Trimming stripped 0 bases from V and 8 bases from J, with 13 bases between. CDR3 sequence reads: CASSLSGRTLGYTF. CDR3 DNA sequence: TGTGCCAGCAGTTTATCGGGACGGACTTTGGGCTACACCTTC.

In the case of this clonotype: The junction and the germline gene differ at one end; a read error may be behind it. J is TRBJ2-5 and V is TRBV5-4; 10 nucleotides align to TRBD1. CDR1 and CDR2 from the germline V gene are SGHNT and YYREEE (reference sequence). The CDR3 extends over 14 amino acids. The CDR3 spells CASTLGQGTPTQYF. CDR3 coding DNA: TGTGCCAGCACCTTGGGACAGGGGACCCCTACCCAGTACTTC.

V is TRBV6-6 and J is TRBJ1-2; 10 nucleotides line up with TRBD1. CDR3 length: 18 amino acids. Germline V lookup: CDR1 MNHNY, CDR2 SVGAGI (reference sequence). V shed 0 bases and J 4 bases; nucleotides not matched to a gene: 11. The CDR3 loop is CASSYSGTGVTFAYGYTF. The CDR3 DNA sequence: TGTGCCAGCAGTTACTCCGGGACAGGGGTTACCTTTGCCTATGGCTACACCTTC.

The chain couples TRBV6-4 to TRBJ2-7, with D perhaps matching TRBD1 (7 bases). Trimming left V 9 bases short and J 0 bases short, with 21 bases between. The germline V gene has CDR1 MRHNA and CDR2 SNTAGT. The CDR3 covers 16 residues. The CDR3 reads CAREGDRRISSYEQYF. The CDR3 DNA reads as TGTGCCAGGGAGGGGGACAGAAGAATTAGCTCCTACGAGCAGTACTTC.